Below, 5 T cell receptor beta chains from the same sample are listed, as sequenced in a study of shared clonotypes between healthy human individuals. Repertoires were generated with immunoSEQ multiplex PCR, while TCRdb's copy carries only in-frame clones and drops some. The table includes hundreds of thousands of clones, around three quarters detected once. Sequencing used memory CD4+ T cells sorted from blood. The sample's subset: CD45RA-negative fraction. These receptors were collected from a young woman in good health.

This clone was detected only a few times. This chain uses TRBV7-6 with TRBJ2-6; possibly TRBD2 for D (6 bases). The germline V gene encodes CDR1 SGHVS and CDR2 FNYEAQ. The germline V and J ends were trimmed by 4 bases and 0 bases, with 13 bases remaining between them. The CDR3 runs to 17 residues. For the CDR3, the DNA is TGTGCCAGCAGCTCAACCGGGGGAAGCTCTGGGGCCAACGTCCTGACTTTC. Amino acid sequence: CASSSTGGSSGANVLTF.

As to this clone: In the same sample, other DNA sequences code for this CDR3. The rearrangement joins TRBV18 to TRBJ2-2; 9 nucleotides line up with TRBD1. The CDR3 is made up of 15 amino acids. Germline V CDR1 and CDR2: KGHSH, LQKENI. The junction had 2 bases not matched to a gene; V was cut back by 3 bases and J by 3 bases. DNA for the CDR3: TGTGCCAGCTCACCGCGGACAGGGGACACCGGGGAGCTGTTTTTT. Protein: CASSPRTGDTGELFF.

The chain employs TRBV5-1 and TRBJ1-1; 9 positions match TRBD1. The trim removed 4 bases at V and 0 bases at J, leaving 7 bases unmatched. This CDR3 is 16 amino acids long. Germline CDR1 is SGHRS and CDR2 is YFSETQ. DNA for the CDR3: TGCGCCAGCAGCCCGTGGACAGGGGTAATGAACACTGAAGCTTTCTTT. Translation gives CASSPWTGVMNTEAFF.

The chain carries TRBV10-1 and TRBJ2-1, with D possibly being TRBD1 or TRBD2 (6 bases each). Germline assignment: CDR1 WNHNN and CDR2 SYGVQD (reference sequence). V lost 7 bases to trimming and J lost 8 bases, with 15 bases between them. There are 13 residues in the CDR3. CDR3 sequence: CASTMGGRDEQFF. The CDR3, as DNA: TGCGCCAGCACCATGGGGGGCCGCGATGAGCAGTTCTTC.

J is TRBJ2-2 and V is TRBV5-5, with D unclear. This CDR3 comprises 13 residues. CDR1 is SGHKS, CDR2 YYEKEE, per germline (reference sequence). Trimming cost V 3 bases and J 2 bases, with 5 bases left between them. This chain's CDR3 is CASSWKNTGELFF. CDR3 in DNA: TGTGCCAGCAGCTGGAAAAACACCGGGGAGCTGTTTTTT. Variable domain in full (rest from reference TRBV5-5 and TRBJ2-2): DAGVTQSPTHLIKTRGQQVTLRCSPISGHKSVSWYQQVLGQGPQFIFQYYEKEERGRGNFPDRFSARQFPNYSSELNVNALLLGDSALYLCASSWKNTGELFFGEGSRLTVL.